This T cell receptor (beta chain) was found in a study of beta chain features in type 1 diabetes. This clone was found a few times. Its target is not known. The V and J ends lost 4 bases and 2 bases, in that order; junction bases with no gene match: 6. The CDR3 is 15 residues long. CDR1 and CDR2 (germline): SGHRS, YFSETQ. Expressed TCRB transcripts were sequenced, since all the RNA that had been isolated was reverse transcribed. Profiled with immunoSEQ multiplex PCR; TCRdb holds only in-frame clones, not every one. Here the sample spans around 330,000 clones, approximately 11% being singletons. The collection from each donor was one heparinised blood draw averaging approximately 110 mL. Study results and limitations: Significant though moderate, a shortening of TCRB CDR3s appeared in all four CD4+ subsets of Type 1 diabetes patients.

The V call is TRBV5-1, the J call TRBJ2-1, with 7 bases that match TRBD2. This sequence originates from a young woman in good health. The sequenced sample was naive CD4+ T cells from blood. The CDR3 is CASSTIGLAYNEQFF. The DNA of the CDR3 is TGCGCCAGCAGCACAATAGGACTAGCCTACAATGAGCAGTTCTTC.